This T cell receptor (beta chain) derives from a study of Graves' ophthalmopathy and Graves' hyperthyroidism. Study summary: Researchers classed hyperthyroidism as stable given no ophthalmopathy within 18 months of follow-up.

The CDR3 runs 12 residues. V gave up 3 bases and J gave up 11 bases, with 14 bases separating them. Germline V gene sequence: CDR1 WSHSY, CDR2 SAAADI. This clonotype has more than one count but fewer than ten. The sequenced template was RNA, covering the TCR beta CDR3 region. In the first round, RT-PCR was carried out with HTBI primers, and a multiplex PCR formed the second round. A single record per CDR3 protein comes from TCRdb applying MiXCR to the multiplex PCR reads. The repertoire includes 500,000 to 700,000 distinct CDR3 sequences, roughly 40% of them detected once, and approximately 4.1% sits in the top ten.

The source of this sequence is an adult man with Graves' hyperthyroidism. Material: peripheral blood or thyroid tissue (not recorded which). The chain is built from TRBV10-2 and TRBJ2-7, with D possibly being TRBD2 (6 bases). The CDR3, as DNA: TGCGCCAGCAGTGACGTTAGCGGCCCTGAGTACTTC. It yields the protein CASSDVSGPEYF.